The 28 T cell receptor beta chains below all came from one sample that was sequenced in a study of cytomegalovirus exposure and HLA in healthy donors. PCR used 60 Vbeta primers and 13 Jbeta primers. The table came from immunoSEQ multiplex PCR; TCRdb's copy has only in-frame clones and leaves some out. Of about 160,000 clones detected, roughly 76% appear once; the ten largest clones hold approximately 1.4%. Sequences were obtained from PBMCs. The source of these receptors is a man in his sixties in good health and CMV-seronegative.

The chain uses TRBV28 and TRBJ2-1; D gene uncertain. The CDR3 runs to 14 residues. V lost 1 base and J 7 bases, leaving 11 bases between the germline ends. From germline, CDR1 is MDHEN and CDR2 SYDVKM. Here the CDR3 reads CASSLSAVKNEQFF. CDR3 in DNA: TGTGCCAGCAGTTTATCCGCAGTCAAGAATGAGCAGTTCTTC. The whole variable domain, remainder taken from reference TRBV28 and TRBJ2-1, is DVKVTQSSRYLVKRTGEKVFLECVQDMDHENMFWYRQDPGLGLRLIYFSYDVKMKEKGDIPEGYSVSREKKERFSLILESASTNQTSMYLCASSLSAVKNEQFFGPGTRLTVL.

The chain joins TRBV7-9 to TRBJ2-7; 8 bases are shared with TRBD2. The trim removed 2 bases at V and 2 bases at J, leaving 5 bases unmatched. The germline gives CDR1 SEHNR, CDR2 FQNEAQ (reference sequence). The CDR3 has 15 amino acids. CDR3 nucleotide sequence: TGTGCCAGCAGCTTAACCGGGAGGGCCCCCTACGAGCAGTACTTC. Translation: CASSLTGRAPYEQYF.

This rearrangement joins TRBV11-2 to TRBJ2-7, with 8 bases that match TRBD2. The CDR3 spans 15 residues. Germline V gene data show CDR1 as SGHAT and CDR2 as FQNNGV. V was pared by 4 bases and J by 2 bases, with 7 bases of the junction left unmatched. The CDR3 spells CASSYRGGGPYEQYF. DNA for the CDR3: TGTGCCAGCAGCTACCGGGGGGGAGGACCCTACGAGCAGTACTTC.

The J gene is TRBJ1-2, the V gene TRBV28; D uncertain. Germline assignment: CDR1 MDHEN and CDR2 SYDVKM. Trimming stripped 3 bases from V and 0 bases from J, with 11 bases between. The CDR3 has 15 residues. CDR3: CASSLGTGPNYGYTF. CDR3 in DNA: TGTGCCAGCAGTTTGGGCACTGGGCCTAACTATGGCTACACCTTC.

The V and J genes are TRBV2 and TRBJ2-1, with TRBD1 as a possible D gene (6 bases). CDR3 length: 15 residues. Germline V lookup: CDR1 SNHLY, CDR2 FYNNEI. V dropped 2 bases and J dropped 2 bases, with 10 bases sitting between them. The CDR3 coding sequence is TGTGCCAGCAGTGAACGCCAGGGGACCTACAATGAGCAGTTCTTC. Translation gives CASSERQGTYNEQFF.

The V and J genes are TRBV9 and TRBJ1-6; D might be TRBD1 (6 bases). This CDR3 is 15 amino acids long. V lost 3 bases, J lost 10 bases, and 17 bases lay in between. Germline V lookup: CDR1 SGDLS, CDR2 YYNGEE. The CDR3 DNA follows: TGTGCCAGCAGCGAGGGGGGGGGAGCGGAGTCACCCCTCCACTTT. Its protein is CASSEGGGAESPLHF.

This chain joins TRBV18 and TRBJ1-5; no clear D gene. V was pared by 1 base and J by 2 bases, with 12 bases between. The germline CDR1 and CDR2 sequences are KGHSH and LQKENI. The CDR3 covers 16 residues. Written as DNA, the CDR3 is TGTGCCAGCTCACCACGCGGGGAAAGCGGCAATCAGCCCCAGCATTTT. This translates into CASSPRGESGNQPQHF.

This sequence joins TRBV4-3 and TRBJ1-2; the D is unclear. The V gene lost 6 bases and the J gene lost 3 bases, with 14 bases spanning the gap. The CDR3 has 14 residues. Germline V gene data show CDR1 as LGHNA and CDR2 as YSLEER. The CDR3 DNA is TGCGCCAGCAGTCCGGGCGGGATAGACTATGGCTACACCTTC. This gives the protein CASSPGGIDYGYTF.

V usage is TRBV19 and J usage is TRBJ2-2; D unclear. The CDR3 has 14 residues. With 5 bases removed from V and 2 bases from J, the gap between germline ends came to 9 bases. CDR1 and CDR2 (germline): LNHDA, SQIVND (reference sequence). CDR3 protein: CASSVNSNTGELFF. DNA of the CDR3: TGTGCCAGTAGTGTGAATAGTAACACCGGGGAGCTGTTTTTT.

The V call is TRBV19, the J call TRBJ2-5; D possibly corresponds to TRBD2 (6 bases). The J call is in doubt because the DNA end fits TRBJ2-7 better. The germline gives CDR1 LNHDA, CDR2 SQIVND (reference sequence). The CDR3 runs 14 residues. CDR3 amino acids: CASTPPGSSYEQYF. DNA of the CDR3: TGTGCCAGTACCCCTCCCGGGAGTTCCTACGAGCAGTACTTC.

The V and J genes are TRBV27 and TRBJ2-1; tentative D call: TRBD2 (6 bases). V was trimmed by 6 bases and J by 8 bases, leaving 17 bases between them. This CDR3 spans 14 amino acids. The germline CDR1 and CDR2 sequences are MNHEY and SMNVEV (reference sequence). This CDR3 is CASRPTRVGDEQFF. The CDR3 DNA is TGTGCCAGCAGACCGACTAGGGTTGGAGATGAGCAGTTCTTC.

This rearrangement joins TRBV6-5 to TRBJ1-1; D unresolved. Trimming took 7 bases from V and 5 from J, leaving 14 bases between them. This CDR3 is built from 13 residues. Germline V gives CDR1 MNHEY, CDR2 SVGAGI. CDR3 protein: CASKSRSRTEAFF. In DNA, the CDR3 is TGTGCCAGCAAATCACGGAGTCGGACTGAAGCTTTCTTT.

This chain links TRBV6-5 with TRBJ2-5, with a tentative D call TRBD1 (6 bases). V was shortened by 0 bases and J by 1 base, with 12 bases between the two germline ends. This CDR3 comprises 16 residues. Looked up from germline, CDR1 is MNHEY and CDR2 is SVGAGI. The CDR3 region is CASSYSQGLSQETQYF. CDR3 DNA sequence: TGTGCCAGCAGTTACTCGCAGGGGCTGAGCCAAGAGACCCAGTACTTC.

V and J are TRBV4-1 and TRBJ1-6; possible D gene TRBD1, 5 bases. Germline assignment: CDR1 MGHRA and CDR2 YSYEKL. The CDR3 covers 12 residues. Between the trimmed V and J ends, which lost 4 bases and 14 bases, there was a span of 12 bases. CDR3 DNA: TGCGCCAGCAGCCTACTCTCGGGGGCCCTCCACTTT. Protein: CASSLLSGALHF.

The chain uses TRBV30 and TRBJ2-5, with D tentatively TRBD2 (6 bases). Trimming took 3 bases from V and 5 from J, leaving 10 bases between them. Looked up from germline, CDR1 is GTSNPN and CDR2 is SVGIG (reference sequence). The CDR3 contains 12 residues. The CDR3 spells CAWRGGSETQYF. CDR3 bases: TGTGCCTGGAGGGGGGGTAGCGAGACCCAGTACTTC.

The gene calls are TRBV7-2 and TRBJ2-7; a weak D match, TRBD2 (6 bases). The CDR3 contains 14 residues. V was shortened by 3 bases and J by 5 bases, with 14 bases between the two germline ends. Germline CDR1 and CDR2: SGHTA and FQGNSA. In DNA form, the CDR3 reads TGTGCCAGCAGCTTGCTACTAGCCTGGGACGAGCAGTACTTC. Its protein is CASSLLLAWDEQYF.

In DNA form, the CDR3 reads TGTGCCAGCGGGCGGGACAGGGACGTCGAGCAGTACTTC. It specifies CASGRDRDVEQYF. V is TRBV10-3 and J is TRBJ2-5; 9 bases line up with TRBD1. The J call is uncertain, as TRBJ2-7 better fits the DNA end. The CDR3 runs to 13 residues. Germline lookup yields CDR1 ENHRY and CDR2 SYGVKD.

V usage is TRBV7-3 and J usage is TRBJ1-3, with TRBD1 matching over 9 bases. V trimming: 1 base; J trimming: 4 bases; junction bases outside the gene matches: 2. Germline CDR1 and CDR2: SGHTA and FQGTGA. This CDR3 has 15 amino acids. As DNA, the CDR3 is TGTGCCAGCAGCTTAAACAGGGGGCCAGGAAACACCATATATTTT. The encoded protein is CASSLNRGPGNTIYF. The variable domain in full, with the rest retrieved from reference TRBV7-3 and TRBJ1-3, is GAGVSQTPSNKVTEKGKYVELRCDPISGHTALYWYRQSLGQGPEFLIYFQGTGAADDSGLPNDRFFAVRPEGSVSTLKIQRTERGDSAVYLCASSLNRGPGNTIYFGEGSWLTVV.

The chain carries TRBV7-6 and TRBJ2-5; 10 bases agree with TRBD2. The CDR3 runs to 14 residues. J lost 3 bases, V lost 6 bases, and 4 bases had no gene match. Looked up from germline, CDR1 is SGHVS and CDR2 is FNYEAQ. The CDR3 sequence: CASSPLAGKETQYF. The CDR3 region has the DNA TGTGCCAGCAGTCCACTAGCGGGGAAAGAGACCCAGTACTTC.

Of note for this clone: The sample contains more than one DNA sequence encoding this CDR3. This chain links TRBV27 with TRBJ2-5, with no clear D. Germline CDR1 and CDR2: MNHEY and SMNVEV (reference sequence). CDR3 length: 14 amino acids. Trimming shortened V by 5 bases and J by 1 base, and 11 bases separated the two germline ends. The CDR3 protein is CASSPRSGQETQYF. The CDR3 nucleotides read TGTGCCAGCAGTCCCCGGAGTGGCCAAGAGACCCAGTACTTC.

The chain has TRBV29-1 and TRBJ2-7; 11 nucleotides line up with TRBD1. The germline V gene encodes CDR1 SQVTM and CDR2 ANQGSEA. The CDR3 has 13 residues. Unmatched junction bases numbered 6, after V lost 7 bases and J lost 4 bases. The CDR3 DNA is TGCAGCGGGGCCGGGACAGGGGGTTACGAGCAGTACTTC. Translating it yields CSGAGTGGYEQYF.

The chain employs TRBV15 and TRBJ2-5; TRBD2 is a possible D gene (6 bases). The tail of the sequence fits TRBJ2-7 better, so the J call may be wrong. This CDR3 is 17 amino acids long. Germline V lookup: CDR1 LNHNV, CDR2 YYDKDF (reference sequence). CDR3 nucleotide sequence: TGTGCCACCAGCAGAGAGGCGGCGGGACTGGGACTGTACGAGCAGTACTTC. Translating it yields CATSREAAGLGLYEQYF.

J is TRBJ1-5 and V is TRBV27, with 7 bases lining up with TRBD1. The germline CDR1 and CDR2 sequences are MNHEY and SMNVEV (reference sequence). The junction had 7 bases not matched to a gene; V was cut back by 8 bases and J by 6 bases. The CDR3 is 13 residues long. The CDR3, as DNA: TGTGCCAGCCGAAAGACAGGGAGTCAGCCCCAGCATTTT. Translating it yields CASRKTGSQPQHF.

This clone was seen a few times. The chain joins TRBV5-1 to TRBJ2-1; 8 bases align to TRBD2. The trim removed 1 base at V and 1 base at J, leaving 7 bases unmatched. In germline, CDR1 is SGHRS, CDR2 YFSETQ. This CDR3 is 17 amino acids long. DNA of the CDR3: TGCGCCAGCAGCTTGCCCCTCAGCGGGGGATCCTACAATGAGCAGTTCTTC. Protein product: CASSLPLSGGSYNEQFF.

Details on this clone: The same CDR3 can be traced to other DNA sequences in this sample. V usage is TRBV6-5 and J usage is TRBJ1-1; the D is unclear. Germline CDR1 is MNHEY and CDR2 is SVGAGI. CDR3 length equals 12 residues. Between the trimmed V and J ends, which lost 4 bases and 3 bases, there was a span of 6 bases. CDR3 nucleotides: TGTGCCAGCAGTTCTCAGGACACTGAAGCTTTCTTT. It translates to CASSSQDTEAFF.

The chain has TRBV13 and TRBJ2-3; TRBD2 matches 12 bases. Per the germline V gene, CDR1 is PRHDT and CDR2 is FYEKMQ (reference sequence). The junction had 13 bases not matched to a gene; V was cut back by 2 bases and J by 4 bases. This CDR3 comprises 19 residues. CDR3 DNA: TGTGCCAGCAGCTTATGGAAGCTAGCGGGAGGGCCGGGCCCAGATACGCAGTATTTT. Protein product: CASSLWKLAGGPGPDTQYF.

The chain uses TRBV27 and TRBJ2-1; the match to TRBD2 covers 9 bases. With V trimmed by 2 bases and J by 1 base, 9 bases remained unmatched. The germline V gene has CDR1 MNHEY and CDR2 SMNVEV (reference sequence). CDR3 length: 18 amino acids. CDR3 nucleotides: TGTGCCAGCAGTTTAGCGGGGGGTCTAGCGGGGTCCTACAATGAGCAGTTCTTC. Its protein is CASSLAGGLAGSYNEQFF.

The CDR3 bases are TGTGCCAGCACCCCCTCACAGGGTACGGGATTTGACGGCTACACCTTC. It translates to CASTPSQGTGFDGYTF. This chain uses TRBV7-8 with TRBJ1-2; tentatively, D is TRBD1 (6 bases). V was shortened by 7 bases and J by 8 bases, with 26 bases between the two germline ends. From germline, CDR1 is SGHVS and CDR2 FQNEAQ. There are 16 residues in the CDR3.